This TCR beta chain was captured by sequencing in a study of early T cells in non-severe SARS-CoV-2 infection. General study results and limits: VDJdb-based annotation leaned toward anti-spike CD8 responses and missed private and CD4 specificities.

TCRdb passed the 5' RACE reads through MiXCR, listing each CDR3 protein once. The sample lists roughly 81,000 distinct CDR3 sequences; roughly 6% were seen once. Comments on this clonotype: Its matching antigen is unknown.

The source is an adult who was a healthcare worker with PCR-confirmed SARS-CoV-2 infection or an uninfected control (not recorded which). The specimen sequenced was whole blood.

For the CDR3, the DNA is TGCAGTGCTACGGCGGGGGGGCAAGAGCAGTTCTTC. Translation gives CSATAGGQEQFF. The rearrangement uses TRBV20-1 and TRBJ2-1; the match to TRBD2 covers 9 bases. CDR3 length: 12 residues. In germline, CDR1 is DFQATT, CDR2 SNEGSKA (reference sequence). The V segment lost 4 bases and the J segment 10 bases; nucleotides outside the gene matches: 5.